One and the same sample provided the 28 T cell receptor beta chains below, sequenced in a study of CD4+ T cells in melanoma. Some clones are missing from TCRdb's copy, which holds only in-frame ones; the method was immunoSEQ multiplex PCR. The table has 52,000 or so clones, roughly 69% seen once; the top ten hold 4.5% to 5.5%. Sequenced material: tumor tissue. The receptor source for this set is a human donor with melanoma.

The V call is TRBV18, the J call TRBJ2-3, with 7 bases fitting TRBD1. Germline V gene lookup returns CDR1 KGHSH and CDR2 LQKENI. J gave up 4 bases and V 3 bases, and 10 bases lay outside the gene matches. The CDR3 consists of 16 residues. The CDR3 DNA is TGTGCCAGCTCACCCCCTGACAGGGTTGGTCCAGATACGCAGTATTTT. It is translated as CASSPPDRVGPDTQYF.

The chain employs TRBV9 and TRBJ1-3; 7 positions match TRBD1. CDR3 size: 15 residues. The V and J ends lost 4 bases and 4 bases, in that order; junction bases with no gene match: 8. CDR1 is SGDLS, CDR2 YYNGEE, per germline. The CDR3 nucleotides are TGTGCCAGCAGCCCGGGACAGTCGGCAGGAAACACCATATATTTT. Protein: CASSPGQSAGNTIYF.

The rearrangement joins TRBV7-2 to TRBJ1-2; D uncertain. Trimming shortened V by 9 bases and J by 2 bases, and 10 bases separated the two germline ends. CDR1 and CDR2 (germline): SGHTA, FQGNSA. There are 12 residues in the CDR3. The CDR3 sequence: CARREANYGYTF. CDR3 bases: TGTGCCAGAAGAGAGGCCAACTATGGCTACACCTTC.

The CDR3 coding sequence is TGTGCCAGCAGTCTGGACAGAGACACTGAAGCTTTCTTT. This gives the protein CASSLDRDTEAFF. The chain couples TRBV2 to TRBJ1-1; D is perhaps TRBD1 (6 bases). The V end was cut by 5 bases, the J end by 3 bases, with 10 bases between. The CDR3 contains 13 residues. The germline V gene encodes CDR1 SNHLY and CDR2 FYNNEI. Based on the CDR3 plus reference TRBV2 and TRBJ1-1, the full variable domain is EPEVTQTPSHQVTQMGQEVILRCVPISNHLYFYWYRQILGQKVEFLVSFYNNEISEKSEIFDDQFSVERPDGSNFTLKIRSTKLEDSAMYFCASSLDRDTEAFFGQGTRLTVV.

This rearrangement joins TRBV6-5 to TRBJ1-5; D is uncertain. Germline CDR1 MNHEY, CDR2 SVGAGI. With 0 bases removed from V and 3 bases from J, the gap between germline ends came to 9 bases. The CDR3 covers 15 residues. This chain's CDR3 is CASSYSSGPNQPQHF. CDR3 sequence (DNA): TGTGCCAGCAGTTACTCGTCGGGCCCCAATCAGCCCCAGCATTTT.

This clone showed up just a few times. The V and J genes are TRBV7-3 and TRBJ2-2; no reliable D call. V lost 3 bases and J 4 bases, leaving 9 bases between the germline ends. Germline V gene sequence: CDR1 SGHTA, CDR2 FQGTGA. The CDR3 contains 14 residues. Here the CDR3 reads CASSFRRGTGELFF. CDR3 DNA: TGTGCCAGCAGCTTCCGAAGAGGCACCGGGGAGCTGTTTTTT.

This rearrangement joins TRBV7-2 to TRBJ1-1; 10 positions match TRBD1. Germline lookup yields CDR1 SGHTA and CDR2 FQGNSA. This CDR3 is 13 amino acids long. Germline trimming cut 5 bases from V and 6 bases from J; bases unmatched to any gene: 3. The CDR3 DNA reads TGTGCCAGCAGCGCGGACAGGGGGGCTGAAGCTTTCTTT. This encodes CASSADRGAEAFF.

The CDR3 is CASSQGLVILAGTEAFF. The CDR3 DNA sequence: TGCGCCAGCAGCCAAGGGTTGGTCATACTCGCGGGGACTGAAGCTTTCTTT. J is TRBJ1-1 and V is TRBV4-3; D gene ambiguous. This CDR3 spans 17 amino acids. The germline V and J ends were trimmed by 1 base and 5 bases, with 20 bases remaining between them. In germline, CDR1 is LGHNA, CDR2 YSLEER.

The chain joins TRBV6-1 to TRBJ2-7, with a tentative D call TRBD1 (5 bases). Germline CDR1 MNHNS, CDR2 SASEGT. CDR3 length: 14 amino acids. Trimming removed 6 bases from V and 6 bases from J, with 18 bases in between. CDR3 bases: TGTGCCAGCAGACCAACAGGTTTATCGTTCGAGCAGTACTTC. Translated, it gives CASRPTGLSFEQYF.

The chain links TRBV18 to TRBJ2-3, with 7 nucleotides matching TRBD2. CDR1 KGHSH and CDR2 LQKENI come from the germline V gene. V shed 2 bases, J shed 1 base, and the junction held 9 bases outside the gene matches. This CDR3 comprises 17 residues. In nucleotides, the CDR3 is TGTGCCAGCTCACCATGGAGGGGACTACCGGGCACAGATACGCAGTATTTT. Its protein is CASSPWRGLPGTDTQYF. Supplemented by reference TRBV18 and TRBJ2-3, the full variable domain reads NAGVMQNPRHLVRRRGQEARLRCSPMKGHSHVYWYRQLPEEGLKFMVYLQKENIIDESGMPKERFSAEFPKEGPSILRIQQVVRGDSAAYFCASSPWRGLPGTDTQYFGPGTRLTVL.

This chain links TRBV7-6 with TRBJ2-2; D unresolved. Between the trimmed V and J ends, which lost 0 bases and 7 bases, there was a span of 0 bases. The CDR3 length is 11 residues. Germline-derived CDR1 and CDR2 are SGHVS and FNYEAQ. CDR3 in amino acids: CASSLAGELFF. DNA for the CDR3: TGTGCCAGCAGCTTAGCCGGGGAGCTGTTTTTT.

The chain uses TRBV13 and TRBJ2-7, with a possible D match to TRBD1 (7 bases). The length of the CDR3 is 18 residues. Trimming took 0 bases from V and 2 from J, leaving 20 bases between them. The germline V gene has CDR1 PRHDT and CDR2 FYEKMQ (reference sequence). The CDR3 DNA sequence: TGTGCCAGCAGCTTAGGCCTAGGCGGGACAGCAGTTACCTACGAGCAGTACTTC. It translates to CASSLGLGGTAVTYEQYF. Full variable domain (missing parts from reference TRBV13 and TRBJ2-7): AAGVIQSPRHLIKEKRETATLKCYPIPRHDTVYWYQQGPGQDPQFLISFYEKMQSDKGSIPDRFSAQQFSDYHSELNMSSLELGDSALYFCASSLGLGGTAVTYEQYFGPGTRLTVT.

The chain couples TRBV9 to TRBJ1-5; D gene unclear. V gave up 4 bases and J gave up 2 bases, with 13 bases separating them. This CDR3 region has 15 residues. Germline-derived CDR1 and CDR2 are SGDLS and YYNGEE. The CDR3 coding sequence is TGTGCCAGCAGCTTAGATATGTCAGGCAATCAGCCCCAGCATTTT. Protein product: CASSLDMSGNQPQHF.

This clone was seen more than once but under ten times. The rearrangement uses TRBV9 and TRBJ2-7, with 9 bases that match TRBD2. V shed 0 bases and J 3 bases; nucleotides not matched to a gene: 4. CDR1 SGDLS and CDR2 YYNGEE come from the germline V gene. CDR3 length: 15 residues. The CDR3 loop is CASSVEGGGGYEQYF. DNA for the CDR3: TGTGCCAGCAGCGTAGAAGGCGGGGGGGGCTACGAGCAGTACTTC. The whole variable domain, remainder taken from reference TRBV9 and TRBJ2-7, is DSGVTQTPKHLITATGQRVTLRCSPRSGDLSVYWYQQSLDQGLQFLIQYYNGEERAKGNILERFSAQQFPDLHSELNLSSLELGDSALYFCASSVEGGGGYEQYFGPGTRLTVT.

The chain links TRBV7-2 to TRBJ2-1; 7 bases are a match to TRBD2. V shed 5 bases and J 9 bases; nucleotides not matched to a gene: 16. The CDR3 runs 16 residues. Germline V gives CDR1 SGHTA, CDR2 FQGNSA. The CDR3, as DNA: TGTGCCAGCAGCCCGTTTGGACTAGGCCCCTCGAGTGAGCAGTTCTTC. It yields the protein CASSPFGLGPSSEQFF.

The CDR3 is CASSQLLAGEGDTQYF. In DNA form, the CDR3 reads TGCGCCAGCAGCCAATTACTAGCGGGGGAGGGGGATACGCAGTATTTT. The chain joins TRBV4-1 to TRBJ2-3; TRBD2 matches 11 bases. The germline V gene has CDR1 MGHRA and CDR2 YSYEKL. V lost 2 bases to trimming and J lost 6 bases; unmatched junction nucleotides: 7. The CDR3 is 16 amino acids.

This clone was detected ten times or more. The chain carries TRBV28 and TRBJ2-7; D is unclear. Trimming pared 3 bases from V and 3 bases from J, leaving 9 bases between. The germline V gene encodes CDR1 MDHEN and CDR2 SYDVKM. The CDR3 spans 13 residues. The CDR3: CASSFGVSYEQYF. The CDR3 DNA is TGTGCCAGCAGTTTCGGAGTGAGCTACGAGCAGTACTTC.

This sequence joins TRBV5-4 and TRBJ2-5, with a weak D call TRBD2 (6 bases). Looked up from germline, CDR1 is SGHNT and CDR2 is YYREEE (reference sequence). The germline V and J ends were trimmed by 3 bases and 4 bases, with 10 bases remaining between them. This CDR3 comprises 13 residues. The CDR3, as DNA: TGTGCCAGCAGCTGGGACTGGGGAGAGACCCAGTACTTC. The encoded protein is CASSWDWGETQYF.

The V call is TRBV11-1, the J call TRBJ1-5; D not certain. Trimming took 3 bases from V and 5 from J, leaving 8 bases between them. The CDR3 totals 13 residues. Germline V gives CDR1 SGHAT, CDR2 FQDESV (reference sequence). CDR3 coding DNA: TGTGCCAGCAGCTTGGGGAAACATCAGCCCCAGCATTTT. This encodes CASSLGKHQPQHF.

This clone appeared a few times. The CDR3 nucleotides are TGCGCCAGCAGCTTGGTGCCCGGGGTCGGGGACAATGAGCAGTTCTTC. It yields the protein CASSLVPGVGDNEQFF. The chain combines TRBV5-1 with TRBJ2-1, with D maybe TRBD2 (5 bases). CDR1 is SGHRS, CDR2 YFSETQ, per germline. The V end lost 0 bases, the J end lost 5 bases, and 15 bases lay between the germline ends. The CDR3 is 16 amino acids.

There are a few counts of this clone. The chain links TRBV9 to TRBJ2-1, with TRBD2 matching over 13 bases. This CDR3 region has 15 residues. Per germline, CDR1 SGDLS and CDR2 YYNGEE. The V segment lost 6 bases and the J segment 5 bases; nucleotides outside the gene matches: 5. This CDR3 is CASTLLAGGNNEQFF. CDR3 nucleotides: TGTGCCAGCACCTTACTAGCGGGGGGGAACAATGAGCAGTTCTTC.

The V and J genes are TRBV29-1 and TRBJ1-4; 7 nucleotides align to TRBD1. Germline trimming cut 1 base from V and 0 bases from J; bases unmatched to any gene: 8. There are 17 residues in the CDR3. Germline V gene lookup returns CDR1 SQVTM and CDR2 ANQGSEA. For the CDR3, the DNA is TGCAGCGTTGAAGCAGTGAAGGGGGCCACAACTAATGAAAAACTGTTTTTT. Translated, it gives CSVEAVKGATTNEKLFF. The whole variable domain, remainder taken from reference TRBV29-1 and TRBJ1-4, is SAVISQKPSRDICQRGTSLTIQCQVDSQVTMMFWYRQQPGQSLTLIATANQGSEATYESGFVIDKFPISRPNLTFSTLTVSNMSPEDSSIYLCSVEAVKGATTNEKLFFGSGTQLSVL.

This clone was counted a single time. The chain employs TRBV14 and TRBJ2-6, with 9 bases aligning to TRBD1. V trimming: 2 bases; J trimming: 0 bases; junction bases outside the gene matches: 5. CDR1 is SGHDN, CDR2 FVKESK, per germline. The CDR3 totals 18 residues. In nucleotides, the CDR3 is TGTGCCAGCAGCCAACGCGGGACAGGGCGCTCTGGGGCCAACGTCCTGACTTTC. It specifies CASSQRGTGRSGANVLTF. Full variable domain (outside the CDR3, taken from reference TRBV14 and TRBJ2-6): EAGVTQFPSHSVIEKGQTVTLRCDPISGHDNLYWYRRVMGKEIKFLLHFVKESKQDESGMPNNRFLAERTGGTYSTLKVQPAELEDSGVYFCASSQRGTGRSGANVLTFGAGSRLTVL.

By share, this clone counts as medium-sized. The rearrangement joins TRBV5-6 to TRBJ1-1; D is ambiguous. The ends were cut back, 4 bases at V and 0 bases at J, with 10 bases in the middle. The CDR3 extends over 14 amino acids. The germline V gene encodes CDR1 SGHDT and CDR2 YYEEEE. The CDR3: CASSRATVNTEAFF. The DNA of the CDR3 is TGTGCCAGCAGCCGAGCTACAGTGAACACTGAAGCTTTCTTT.

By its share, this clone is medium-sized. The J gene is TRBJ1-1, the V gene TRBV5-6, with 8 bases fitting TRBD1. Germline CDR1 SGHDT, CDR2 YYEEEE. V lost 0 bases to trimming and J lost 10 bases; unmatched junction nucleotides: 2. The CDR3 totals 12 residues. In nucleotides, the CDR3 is TGTGCCAGCAGCTTGGACACAGGGGGAGCTTTCTTT. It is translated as CASSLDTGGAFF.

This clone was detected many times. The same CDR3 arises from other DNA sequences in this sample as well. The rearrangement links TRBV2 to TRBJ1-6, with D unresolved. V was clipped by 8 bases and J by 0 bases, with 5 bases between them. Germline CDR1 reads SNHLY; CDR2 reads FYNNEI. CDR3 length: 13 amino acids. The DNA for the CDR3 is TGTGCCAGCGGGAGCTCCTATAATTCACCCCTCCACTTT. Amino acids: CASGSSYNSPLHF.

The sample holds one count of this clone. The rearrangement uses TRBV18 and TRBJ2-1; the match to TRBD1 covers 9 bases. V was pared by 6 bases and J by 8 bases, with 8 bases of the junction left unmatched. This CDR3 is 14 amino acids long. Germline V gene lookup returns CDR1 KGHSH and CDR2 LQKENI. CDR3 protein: CASSPGQGLDEQFF. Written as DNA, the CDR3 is TGTGCCAGCTCCCCCGGACAGGGGTTAGATGAGCAGTTCTTC.

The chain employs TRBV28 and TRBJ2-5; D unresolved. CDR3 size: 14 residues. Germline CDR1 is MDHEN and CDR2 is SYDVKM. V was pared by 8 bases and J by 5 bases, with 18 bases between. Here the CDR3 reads CASSYGKSPETQYF. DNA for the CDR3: TGTGCCAGCTCGTATGGGAAGTCGCCGGAGACCCAGTACTTC.